This TCR beta chain was obtained from a study of blood T cell repertoires in COVID-19. Study overall: Some COVID-19 samples were acute and others convalescent; all came from the United States, Italy and Spain. PBMCs, B-cell-depleted T cells, or T cells provided the cDNA or gDNA that made up the material.

The CDR3 loop spans 14 amino acids. Trimming took 4 bases from V and 5 from J; bases not matched to a gene: 7. CDR1 is SGHRS and CDR2 is YFSETQ in the germline V gene. Authors' data handling: Amplifying reference gene primers gave estimates of nucleated cell counts. TCRdb's table, derived via immunoSEQ multiplex PCR, lists solely in-frame clones and lacks some. Clone size and the V and J calls come from that table; the DNA yielded D and trimming. The sample records 52,000 or so clones, around 84% being singletons. The chain recombines TRBV5-1 with TRBJ1-2; 8 bases are a match to TRBD1. The receptor was derived from a human donor in a cohort sampled during active COVID-19. Sequencing was performed on peripheral blood. In DNA form, the CDR3 reads TGCGCCAGCAGCCTACAGGGGGGTGGATATGGCTACACCTTC. Its translation: CASSLQGGGYGYTF.